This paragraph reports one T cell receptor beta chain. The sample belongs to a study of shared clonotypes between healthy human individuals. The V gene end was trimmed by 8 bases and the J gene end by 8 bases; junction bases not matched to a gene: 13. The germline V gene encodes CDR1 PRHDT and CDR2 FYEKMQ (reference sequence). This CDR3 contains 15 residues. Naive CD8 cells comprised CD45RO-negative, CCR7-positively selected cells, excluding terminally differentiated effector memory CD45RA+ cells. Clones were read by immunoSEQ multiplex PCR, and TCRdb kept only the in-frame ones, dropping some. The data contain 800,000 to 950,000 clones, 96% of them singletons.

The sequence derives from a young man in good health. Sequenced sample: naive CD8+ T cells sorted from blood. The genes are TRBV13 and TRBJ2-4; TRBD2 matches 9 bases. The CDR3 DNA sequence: TGTGCCAGCTCCCACCGAGCGGGAGGAGGATACATTCAGTACTTC. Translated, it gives CASSHRAGGGYIQYF.